The clone carrying this T cell receptor (beta chain) was found once. Its antigen is unidentified. These data are taken from a study of T cells in pancreatic ductal adenocarcinoma. Study-wide results and caveats: The resected cohort was biased toward the minority with early-stage disease. Compared with tumor, blood showed more total productive templates and roughly 8-fold more clonotypes. Enrichment of CD45RO+ effector over naive T cells in tumors may bias clonality.

Sequencing used immunoSEQ multiplex PCR; TCRdb keeps in-frame clones, though not all of them. The top ten hold around 20% of the sample, which has about 12,000 clones, 86% seen once. The selected patients with pancreatic ductal adenocarcinoma had surgery but no neoadjuvant therapy. CDR1 SNHLY and CDR2 FYNNEI come from the germline V gene. CDR3 length equals 17 residues. The J segment lost 5 bases and the V segment lost 4 bases, leaving 7 bases of the junction unmatched. The genes are TRBV2 and TRBJ2-1; 14 bases are shared with TRBD2. The sample consisted of PBMCs. The TCR sequence derives from a human donor with pancreatic ductal adenocarcinoma. In nucleotides, the CDR3 is TGTGCCAGCAGTGTAGGAGGACTAGCGGGAGGTCACAATGAGCAGTTCTTC. Translated: CASSVGGLAGGHNEQFF.